Following are 25 T cell receptor beta chains from one sample sequenced in a study of CD8+CD57+ T cells in acquired aplastic anemia (dated 2018 in TCRdb). Expansion of CD8+CD57+ cells had been shown by flow cytometry in the patients chosen for sequencing. These reads were obtained on an Illumina HiSeq 2000. Genomic DNA served as template for TCR beta VDJ combination and CDR3 sequence profiling. TCRdb reprocessing: public reads trimmed at Q25 with fastp, clones called with MiXCR, in-frame beta chains kept. CDR3 protein sequences are deduplicated, and each keeps its most common genes and DNA. Across this sample there are 180,000 or so distinct CDR3 sequences, with 48% seen only once. More than 1.5% of the sample lies in the top ten. Specimen: sorted CD4+, CD8+, or CD8+CD57+ T cells (not recorded which) from PBMCs. The receptors come from a human donor with aplastic anemia.

This clonotype was observed at least ten times. The chain couples TRBV9 to TRBJ2-7; D assignment may be TRBD1 or TRBD2 (5 bases each). This CDR3 region has 15 residues. V was shortened by 0 bases and J by 6 bases, with 16 bases between the two germline ends. Germline V gene lookup returns CDR1 SGDLS and CDR2 YYNGEE. The chain's CDR3 is CASSVGPDGGGEQYF. The DNA for the CDR3 is TGTGCCAGCAGCGTAGGCCCAGATGGGGGTGGCGAGCAGTACTTC.

The chain has TRBV5-4 and TRBJ1-2, with 7 bases aligning to TRBD1. Germline loops: CDR1 SGHNT, CDR2 YYREEE (reference sequence). The CDR3 spans 14 residues. V lost 4 bases to trimming and J lost 4 bases; unmatched junction nucleotides: 7. Here the CDR3 DNA reads TGTGCCAGCAGCCAGACAGGGAGATTCTATGGCTACACCTTC. Protein: CASSQTGRFYGYTF.

The V and J genes are TRBV18 and TRBJ1-2, with D uncertain. Germline V CDR1 and CDR2: KGHSH, LQKENI. This CDR3 is built from 15 residues. Between the trimmed V and J ends, which lost 6 bases and 4 bases, there was a span of 18 bases. CDR3 bases: TGTGCCAGCTCCCCTGAGACCTTTAGCCTCTATGGCTACACCTTC. It is translated as CASSPETFSLYGYTF. Full variable domain (outside the CDR3, taken from reference TRBV18 and TRBJ1-2): NAGVMQNPRHLVRRRGQEARLRCSPMKGHSHVYWYRQLPEEGLKFMVYLQKENIIDESGMPKERFSAEFPKEGPSILRIQQVVRGDSAAYFCASSPETFSLYGYTFGSGTRLTVV.

This clonotype was seen repeatedly, ten times or more. The chain employs TRBV4-1 and TRBJ1-2; 7 bases fit TRBD1. There are 15 residues in the CDR3. In germline, CDR1 is MGHRA, CDR2 YSYEKL. With 4 bases clipped from V and 8 bases from J, the junction kept 13 bases outside the gene matches. The CDR3 DNA reads TGCGCCAGCAGCCCCGAGGGAGGGGGCTTGAGGGGCTACACCTTC. Translation: CASSPEGGGLRGYTF.

Regarding this clonotype: At one of its ends the junction is not consistent with the germline gene, which may arise from a read error. Here the CDR3 reads CASSSDWEAQYF. CDR3 DNA: TGTGCTAGCAGCTCCGACTGGGAGGCCCAGTACTTC. The V and J genes are TRBV7-7 and TRBJ2-5, with a tentative D call TRBD2 (6 bases). In germline, CDR1 is SSHAT, CDR2 FNYEAQ (reference sequence). CDR3 length equals 12 residues.

V usage is TRBV28 and J usage is TRBJ1-1, with D perhaps matching TRBD1 (6 bases). Germline V gene sequence: CDR1 MDHEN, CDR2 SYDVKM. This CDR3 has 12 amino acids. V was trimmed by 11 bases and J by 5 bases, leaving 15 bases between them. CDR3 sequence reads: CARNRGETEAFF. In DNA, the CDR3 is TGTGCCCGCAATAGGGGGGAAACTGAAGCTTTCTTT.

There are a few counts of this clonotype. This rearrangement joins TRBV7-2 to TRBJ1-1; D may be TRBD1 (6 bases). Germline CDR1 and CDR2: SGHTA and FQGNSA. This CDR3 comprises 12 residues. V lost 9 bases to trimming and J lost 1 base, with 9 bases between them. CDR3 residues: CARGGPNTEAFF. In DNA, the CDR3 is TGTGCCAGGGGGGGCCCGAACACTGAAGCTTTCTTT. Together with reference TRBV7-2 and TRBJ1-1, the CDR3 gives the full variable domain: GAGVSQSPSNKVTEKGKDVELRCDPISGHTALYWYRQSLGQGLEFLIYFQGNSAPDKSGLPSDRFSAERTGGSVSTLTIQRTQQEDSAVYLCARGGPNTEAFFGQGTRLTVV.

The chain employs TRBV19 and TRBJ2-1; no clear D. Trimming removed 5 bases at V and 7 bases at J, with 9 bases between. Germline CDR1 is LNHDA and CDR2 is SQIVND (reference sequence). The CDR3 sequence is 12 residues long. The CDR3 nucleotides are TGTGCCAGTAGTGCCCAATTTAATGAGCAGTTCTTC. Translated: CASSAQFNEQFF.

This clonotype was counted many times. The chain links TRBV5-1 to TRBJ1-2; 7 nucleotides line up with TRBD1. From germline, CDR1 is SGHRS and CDR2 YFSETQ. The CDR3 sequence is 16 residues long. V trimming: 6 bases; J trimming: 4 bases; junction bases outside the gene matches: 15. In DNA, the CDR3 is TGCGCCAGCACCCCGTCGGTGCGGCAGGGGGGCTATGGCTACACCTTC. Its translation is CASTPSVRQGGYGYTF.

This chain joins TRBV20-1 and TRBJ1-3; 7 bases are a match to TRBD1. The germline gives CDR1 DFQATT, CDR2 SNEGSKA (reference sequence). The CDR3 runs to 14 residues. The trim removed 6 bases at V and 2 bases at J, leaving 7 bases unmatched. The CDR3 protein is CSASDRVAGNTIYF. CDR3 DNA: TGCAGTGCATCAGACAGGGTGGCTGGAAACACCATATATTTT.

This chain joins TRBV10-3 and TRBJ2-7; D gene ambiguous. The V end lost 3 bases, the J end lost 1 base, and 10 bases lay between the germline ends. This CDR3 region has 14 residues. Germline lookup yields CDR1 ENHRY and CDR2 SYGVKD. The CDR3 protein is CAISDTDISYEQYF. CDR3 coding DNA: TGTGCCATCAGTGACACCGACATTTCCTACGAGCAGTACTTC.

This clonotype has at least ten counts. This chain connects TRBV18 to TRBJ1-5; no firm D call. Germline loops: CDR1 KGHSH, CDR2 LQKENI. CDR3 length equals 14 residues. Between the trimmed V and J ends, which lost 2 bases and 0 bases, there was a span of 5 bases. The CDR3, as DNA: TGTGCCAGCTCACCAACTGATAGCAATCAGCCCCAGCATTTT. This codes for CASSPTDSNQPQHF.

This clonotype was recorded many times. This chain joins TRBV19 and TRBJ2-5; 9 positions agree with TRBD2. There are 15 residues in the CDR3. V gave up 6 bases and J gave up 5 bases; unmatched junction bases: 10. Germline assignment: CDR1 LNHDA and CDR2 SQIVND (reference sequence). CDR3 sequence (DNA): TGTGCCAGTAGGCTAGCGGGGTACTTTGAGGAGACCCAGTACTTC. This encodes CASRLAGYFEETQYF.

At least ten counts were recorded for this clonotype. The J gene is TRBJ2-5, the V gene TRBV13; 9 bases are shared with TRBD2. CDR1 is PRHDT and CDR2 is FYEKMQ in the germline V gene (reference sequence). This CDR3 has 15 residues. Trimming removed 3 bases from V and 9 bases from J; junction bases left unmatched: 11. CDR3 DNA: TGTGCCAGCAGCTTCGGGCGGGGGGGCCTCCCCTCCCAGTACTTC. Amino acids: CASSFGRGGLPSQYF.

This clonotype was detected only once. The V call is TRBV10-3, the J call TRBJ1-4; no reliable D call. V dropped 2 bases and J dropped 8 bases, with 12 bases sitting between them. The CDR3 has 14 residues. Germline V CDR1 and CDR2: ENHRY, SYGVKD. DNA of the CDR3: TGTGCCATCAGTGAGACCCCCTTGGGGGAAAAACTGTTTTTT. This sequence encodes CAISETPLGEKLFF.

V and J are TRBV10-3 and TRBJ2-2; 14 nucleotides line up with TRBD2. The CDR3 extends over 16 amino acids. Per the germline V gene, CDR1 is ENHRY and CDR2 is SYGVKD. Trimming removed 4 bases from V and 6 bases from J; junction bases left unmatched: 4. The CDR3 DNA follows: TGTGCCATCAGTGGTGGGGGACTAGCGGGGGCCGGGGAGCTGTTTTTT. As protein: CAISGGGLAGAGELFF.

In this sample, this clonotype turned up many times. The chain combines TRBV6-1 with TRBJ1-2; 8 bases match TRBD1. With 5 bases clipped from V and 6 bases from J, the junction kept 2 bases outside the gene matches. Germline lookup yields CDR1 MNHNS and CDR2 SASEGT. The CDR3 length is 12 residues. The CDR3 is CASSSTGDGYTF. In nucleotides, the CDR3 is TGTGCCAGCAGTTCGACAGGGGATGGCTACACCTTC.

This clonotype showed up just a few times. This chain joins TRBV19 and TRBJ2-7, with D maybe TRBD1 (5 bases). V gave up 4 bases and J gave up 3 bases, with 10 bases separating them. CDR3 size: 13 residues. Germline V lookup: CDR1 LNHDA, CDR2 SQIVND (reference sequence). This chain's CDR3 is CASSNRLDYEQYF. CDR3 DNA: TGTGCCAGTAGTAACAGGTTGGACTACGAGCAGTACTTC.

This clonotype was recorded many times. This chain links TRBV20-1 with TRBJ2-5, with a tentative D call TRBD1 (6 bases). The V gene lost 0 bases and the J gene lost 6 bases, with 8 bases spanning the gap. The CDR3 length is 12 residues. Germline loops: CDR1 DFQATT, CDR2 SNEGSKA (reference sequence). The CDR3 region has the DNA TGCAGTGCTAGAGATCAGGGGCAGACCCAGTACTTC. Encoded protein: CSARDQGQTQYF.

Of note for this clonotype: This may be a read error: a much more frequent sequence differs by one nucleotide. The genes are TRBV27 and TRBJ1-6; D unresolved. CDR1 is MNHEY and CDR2 is SMNVEV in the germline V gene (reference sequence). The CDR3 length is 12 residues. The CDR3 sequence is CAGSPRRAPLHF. As DNA, the CDR3 is TGTGCCGGCAGTCCCCGGAGGGCCCCCCTCCACTTT.

The CDR3 DNA reads as TGTGCCAGCAGCTTAGCGCTGGTTCAACCCCTCCACTTT. It encodes CASSLALVQPLHF. The chain uses TRBV7-2 and TRBJ1-6; the D is unclear. The CDR3 runs to 13 residues. Per germline, CDR1 SGHTA and CDR2 FQGNSA. Trimming stripped 0 bases from V and 12 bases from J, with 9 bases between. The complete variable domain, with remaining parts taken from reference TRBV7-2 and TRBJ1-6, reads GAGVSQSPSNKVTEKGKDVELRCDPISGHTALYWYRQSLGQGLEFLIYFQGNSAPDKSGLPSDRFSAERTGGSVSTLTIQRTQQEDSAVYLCASSLALVQPLHFGNGTRLTVT.

The V call is TRBV19, the J call TRBJ1-6, with TRBD1 as a possible D gene (5 bases). The V gene's germline CDR1 is LNHDA and CDR2 SQIVND (reference sequence). The CDR3 runs to 13 residues. With 9 bases removed from V and 8 bases from J, the gap between germline ends came to 14 bases. CDR3: CASTGTVDSPLHF. CDR3 DNA sequence: TGTGCCAGCACCGGGACGGTCGATTCACCCCTCCACTTT.

The table lists this clonotype with a few counts. The chain couples TRBV20-1 to TRBJ2-5, with a tentative D call TRBD1 (5 bases). V was trimmed by 3 bases and J by 5 bases, leaving 13 bases between them. The CDR3 has 13 residues. CDR1 is DFQATT, CDR2 SNEGSKA, per germline (reference sequence). The CDR3 sequence is CSARVSGWETQYF. The CDR3 DNA reads as TGCAGTGCTAGGGTTTCAGGGTGGGAGACCCAGTACTTC.

This clonotype was observed a few times. The rearrangement joins TRBV13 to TRBJ2-3; 12 bases are shared with TRBD2. Looked up from germline, CDR1 is PRHDT and CDR2 is FYEKMQ (reference sequence). V dropped 1 base and J dropped 6; count of bases not matched to a gene: 14. The CDR3 sequence is 19 residues long. As DNA, the CDR3 is TGTGCCAGCAGCTTAGCCATCCCCAGACTAGCGGGGGTGGGTGATACGCAGTATTTT. Amino acids: CASSLAIPRLAGVGDTQYF.

This chain links TRBV19 with TRBJ1-1; no clear D. Per the germline V gene, CDR1 is LNHDA and CDR2 is SQIVND (reference sequence). There are 13 residues in the CDR3. Trimming took 8 bases from V and 0 from J, leaving 10 bases between them. Here the CDR3 DNA reads TGTGCCAGTTCAAACAGCATGAACACTGAAGCTTTCTTT. Translating it yields CASSNSMNTEAFF. The full variable domain, rest sourced from reference TRBV19 and TRBJ1-1, is DGGITQSPKYLFRKEGQNVTLSCEQNLNHDAMYWYRQDPGQGLRLIYYSQIVNDFQKGDIAEGYSVSREKKESFPLTVTSAQKNPTAFYLCASSNSMNTEAFFGQGTRLTVV.